This passage covers 19 T cell receptor beta chains from one sample sequenced in a study of resident and recirculating memory T cells in vitiligo. Here immunoSEQ multiplex PCR was the method, and the copy in TCRdb shows in-frame clones only, minus some. The repertoire holds about 76,000 clones, with roughly 94% as singletons. The specimen was blood. The receptor source for this set is a male donor with vitiligo.

The genes are TRBV7-3 and TRBJ2-1; 8 bases agree with TRBD2. V was pared by 4 bases and J by 3 bases, with 5 bases of the junction left unmatched. The germline V gene has CDR1 SGHTA and CDR2 FQGTGA. There are 15 residues in the CDR3. The CDR3 sequence is CASSSTSGNYNEQFF. The CDR3 coding sequence is TGTGCCAGCAGCTCCACTAGCGGAAACTACAATGAGCAGTTCTTC.

This chain connects TRBV10-2 to TRBJ2-5; 12 nucleotides line up with TRBD2. Losses at the gene ends were 9 bases for V and 5 bases for J; bases not matched to a gene: 7. The CDR3 totals 14 residues. In germline, CDR1 is WSHSY, CDR2 SAAADI. The CDR3 sequence is CASGTSGRQETQYF. The CDR3 bases are TGCGCCAGTGGCACTAGCGGGAGGCAGGAGACCCAGTACTTC.

The rearrangement links TRBV9 to TRBJ2-1, with 14 bases that match TRBD2. V dropped 4 bases and J dropped 8; count of bases not matched to a gene: 8. Germline V gene sequence: CDR1 SGDLS, CDR2 YYNGEE. The CDR3 is 16 amino acids. CDR3 sequence reads: CASSPPGLAGVDEQFF. The CDR3 region has the DNA TGTGCCAGCAGCCCTCCGGGACTAGCGGGAGTCGATGAGCAGTTCTTC.

The table lists this clone with a count of one. The genes are TRBV30 and TRBJ1-1; D unclear. Trimming removed 0 bases from V and 11 bases from J, with 13 bases in between. The germline V gene encodes CDR1 GTSNPN and CDR2 SVGIG (reference sequence). The CDR3 consists of 12 residues. DNA for the CDR3: TGTGCCTGGAGTGTACTGGCAGAGGAGGCTTTCTTT. It encodes CAWSVLAEEAFF.

The chain recombines TRBV5-1 with TRBJ2-1; the match to TRBD2 covers 9 bases. Germline CDR1 reads SGHRS; CDR2 reads YFSETQ. V shed 5 bases and J 8 bases; nucleotides not matched to a gene: 11. The CDR3 contains 15 residues. This CDR3 is CASSSGGRALDEQFF. The CDR3 region has the DNA TGCGCCAGCAGTAGCGGCGGGAGGGCCCTGGATGAGCAGTTCTTC.

The chain carries TRBV9 and TRBJ1-2; D uncertain. V dropped 2 bases and J dropped 8 bases, with 13 bases sitting between them. Germline-derived CDR1 and CDR2 are SGDLS and YYNGEE. CDR3 size: 13 residues. CDR3 protein: CASSVSREGGYTF. The DNA for the CDR3 is TGTGCCAGCAGCGTGTCCCGGGAGGGAGGCTACACCTTC.

The chain is built from TRBV28 and TRBJ2-2; 10 bases map to TRBD1. CDR1 is MDHEN, CDR2 SYDVKM, per germline. The J segment lost 2 bases and the V segment lost 10 bases, leaving 7 bases of the junction unmatched. The CDR3 covers 15 residues. CDR3 sequence (DNA): TGTGCCATCTCTAAGACAGGGGGCAACACCGGGGAGCTGTTTTTT. Encoded protein: CAISKTGGNTGELFF.

This chain joins TRBV18 and TRBJ2-7, with 10 bases matching TRBD1. The germline gives CDR1 KGHSH, CDR2 LQKENI. The CDR3 contains 14 residues. With V trimmed by 3 bases and J by 2 bases, 1 base remained unmatched. The CDR3 nucleotides are TGTGCCAGCTCACCCGGACAGGGGGCCTACGAGCAGTACTTC. Its protein product is CASSPGQGAYEQYF.

The chain carries TRBV19 and TRBJ2-1; D uncertain. V was cut by 3 bases and J by 0 bases, with 9 bases left in between. The CDR3 extends over 15 amino acids. Germline CDR1 LNHDA, CDR2 SQIVND (reference sequence). CDR3 in amino acids: CASSMLTFSYNEQFF. Written as DNA, the CDR3 is TGTGCCAGTAGTATGCTCACATTCTCCTACAATGAGCAGTTCTTC.

This clone was seen once. The chain links TRBV11-3 to TRBJ2-7; TRBD1 matches at 10 bases. V shed 5 bases, J shed 5 bases, and the junction held 6 bases outside the gene matches. The germline V gene encodes CDR1 SGHNT and CDR2 YENEEA. The CDR3 loop spans 14 amino acids. CDR3 in amino acids: CASSARDRGDEQYF. As DNA, the CDR3 is TGTGCCAGCAGCGCCCGGGACAGGGGAGACGAGCAGTACTTC.

The V and J genes are TRBV7-9 and TRBJ2-7; 9 bases map to TRBD2. Germline V gives CDR1 SEHNR, CDR2 FQNEAQ (reference sequence). The CDR3 loop spans 15 amino acids. V gave up 5 bases and J gave up 2 bases; unmatched junction bases: 7. The CDR3 sequence: CASSPSGIGTYEQYF. Written as DNA, the CDR3 is TGTGCCAGCAGCCCTAGCGGGATAGGGACCTACGAGCAGTACTTC.

J is TRBJ2-2 and V is TRBV7-6; 7 bases line up with TRBD2. This CDR3 has 17 amino acids. Losses at the gene ends were 5 bases for V and 4 bases for J; bases not matched to a gene: 13. Germline V CDR1 and CDR2: SGHVS, FNYEAQ. CDR3 in amino acids: CASSPALAGVGTGELFF. CDR3 nucleotide sequence: TGTGCCAGCAGCCCAGCCCTGGCGGGAGTGGGCACCGGGGAGCTGTTTTTT.

This chain connects TRBV7-9 to TRBJ2-1; the match to TRBD2 covers 14 bases. The CDR3 has 14 amino acids. With 5 bases clipped from V and 12 bases from J, the junction kept 6 bases outside the gene matches. Germline CDR1 is SEHNR and CDR2 is FQNEAQ (reference sequence). The DNA for the CDR3 is TGTGCCAGCAGCCTGGGACTAGCGGGAGAAGGGCAGTTCTTC. Translated, it gives CASSLGLAGEGQFF.

CDR3 residues: CASSPRVREGYTF. The CDR3 nucleotides read TGTGCCAGCAGCCCCCGGGTTCGTGAGGGCTACACCTTC. V usage is TRBV11-2 and J usage is TRBJ1-2, with D unresolved. Germline CDR1 SGHAT, CDR2 FQNNGV. The ends were cut back, 5 bases at V and 8 bases at J, with 15 bases in the middle. The CDR3 extends over 13 amino acids.

The chain recombines TRBV7-9 with TRBJ2-7, with a weak D call TRBD2 (5 bases). Trimming took off 4 bases at V and 4 bases at J, with 8 bases between the two ends. CDR3 size: 12 residues. Germline lookup yields CDR1 SEHNR and CDR2 FQNEAQ (reference sequence). CDR3 in DNA: TGTGCCAGCAGCTCAACGGGGTACGAGCAGTACTTC. Encoded protein: CASSSTGYEQYF.

This chain connects TRBV2 to TRBJ2-3; D is unresolved. CDR3 length equals 12 residues. The V end was cut by 6 bases, the J end by 4 bases, with 8 bases between. Germline CDR1 SNHLY, CDR2 FYNNEI. This CDR3 reads CASRGRSDTQYF. The DNA for the CDR3 is TGTGCCAGCAGAGGCAGGTCAGATACGCAGTATTTT.

V usage is TRBV29-1 and J usage is TRBJ2-1; 7 bases map to TRBD2. CDR1 is SQVTM and CDR2 is ANQGSEA in the germline V gene. This CDR3 region has 13 residues. CDR3 sequence reads: CLPGTTGYNEQFF. CDR3 bases: TGCCTCCCGGGGACTACCGGTTACAATGAGCAGTTCTTC.

The J gene is TRBJ1-2, the V gene TRBV29-1; TRBD1 might be the D (5 bases). Trimming cost V 6 bases and J 8 bases, with 10 bases left between them. Germline loops: CDR1 SQVTM, CDR2 ANQGSEA. The CDR3 is made up of 10 amino acids. The CDR3 nucleotides are TGCAGCGTCAGGGCGCGAGGCTACACCTTC. Translating gives CSVRARGYTF.

Relative to its sample, this clone is medium-sized. The chain's CDR3 is CASSLSGRPQETQYF. CDR3 coding DNA: TGTGCCAGCAGCTTGAGCGGGAGGCCACAAGAGACCCAGTACTTC. This chain links TRBV7-6 with TRBJ2-5; TRBD2 matches at 9 bases. The CDR3 has 15 residues. V lost 3 bases to trimming and J lost 2 bases; unmatched junction nucleotides: 4. Per germline, CDR1 SGHVS and CDR2 FNYEAQ.